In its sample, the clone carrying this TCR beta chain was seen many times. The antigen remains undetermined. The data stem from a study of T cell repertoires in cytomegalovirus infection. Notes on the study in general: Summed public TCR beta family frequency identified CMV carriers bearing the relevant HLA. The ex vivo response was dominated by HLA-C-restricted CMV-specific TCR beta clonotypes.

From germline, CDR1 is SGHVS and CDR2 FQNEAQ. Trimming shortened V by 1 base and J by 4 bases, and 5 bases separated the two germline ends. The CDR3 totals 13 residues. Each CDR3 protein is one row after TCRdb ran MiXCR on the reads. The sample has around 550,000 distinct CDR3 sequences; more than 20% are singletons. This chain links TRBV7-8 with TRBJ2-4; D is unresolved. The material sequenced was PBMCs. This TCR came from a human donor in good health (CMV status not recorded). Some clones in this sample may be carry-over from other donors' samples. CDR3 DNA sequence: TGTGCCAGCAGCTTAGTACAGAAAAACATTCAGTACTTC. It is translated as CASSLVQKNIQYF.